This T cell receptor (beta chain) was sequenced during a study of blood T cell repertoires in COVID-19 (dated by TCRdb to the early 2020s). Notes on the research overall: Samples from collaborators originated in the United States, Italy and Spain and spanned both the acute and convalescent phases of COVID-19. The repertoires were released in a freely available public database meant as a resource for research on the immune response to SARS-CoV-2. Nearly every sample came with metadata listing a de-identified subject ID, COVID-19 status, age in years and sex. Where HLA class I and class II types were available, the types were taken from metadata supplied by the sample provider, not from assay-based typing. Samples came from the ongoing ImmuneRACE study (first 160 participants) plus 1,254 subjects from 6 global collaborators. The material from the prospective study consisted of cDNA or gDNA derived from T cells, B-cell-depleted T cells, or PBMCs. The dataset comprised deeply sampled blood TCRbeta repertoires from subjects exposed to, actively infected with, or recovered from COVID-19.

Unmatched junction bases come to 7, with V trimmed by 2 bases and J by 7 bases. Via the germline V gene, CDR1 is SGHTA and CDR2 FQGTGA. From the cysteine up to the phenylalanine, the CDR3 has a length of 15 residues. Only the CDR3 part of the read is kept: 45 bases, read in frame from the first base. Results the study describes overall, beyond this receptor: How much clinical and demographic metadata was included differed by source and by participant, and the metadata was provided uncurated.

TCRbeta CDR3 regions were amplified from genomic DNA using the immunoSEQ Assay, a bias-controlled multiplex PCR. The paper's data handling went like this. The number of nucleated cells in each sample was estimated by amplification of reference gene primers within the assay. To quantify the absolute abundance of each unique TCRbeta CDR3 rearrangement, sequence reads were collapsed and filtered. For each sample, productive Simpson clonality was calculated by taking the square root of Simpson's diversity index across productive rearrangements. TCRdb carries this immuneACCESS record with in-frame sequences only. Its versions omit some clonotypes, under half of them owing to an unresolved V gene in the studies checked, with the rest unexplained. V and J calls and clone size follow that table, whereas D and trimming were derived from the DNA. The sample yields approximately 300,000 clones; around 86% were counted once. The ten biggest clones cover under 3% of the sample.

Comment on this clone: No antigen is known for it. No clone much larger than this one lies a single base away; base qualities are absent.

Participants in the prospective study were enrolled through a virtual design, were aged roughly 18 to 100 years, and lived in roughly 26 United States geographic areas. In the prospective study, participants were assigned to cohorts based on the clinical history participants reported in a screening survey and a study questionnaire. Recovered participants in ImmuneRACE Cohort 3 were defined as having two consecutive negative NP/OP PCR tests, clearance from a healthcare professional, or resolution of symptoms. In the prospective study, whole blood, serum and a nasopharyngeal or oropharyngeal swab were collected from each participant by mobile phlebotomists. Prospective study participants could optionally give additional blood draws and questionnaires over a roughly two-month period. Prospective study blood samples were shipped either frozen or at room temperature before DNA extraction.

Sequenced: PBMCs or T cells enriched from blood (not recorded which). This chain is built from TRBV7-3 and TRBJ2-1, with 8 bases matching TRBD2. The TCR was taken from a woman aged 18-29 years who had recovered from COVID-19. At the DNA level, the sequence is TGTGCCAGCAGCTTAGCGGGAGGTGCCGGGAATGAGCAGTTCTTC. The translation is CASSLAGGAGNEQFF.